Listed here are 11 T cell receptor beta chains from one sample, sequenced in a study of blood T cell repertoires in COVID-19. Profiled with immunoSEQ multiplex PCR; TCRdb holds only in-frame clones, not every one. The sample lists about 80,000 clones, 82% occurring once. Sequencing was carried out using peripheral blood. All receptors derive from a human donor in a cohort sampled during active COVID-19.

The CDR3 region is CASSHNPGVTHEQYF. The CDR3 nucleotides read TGTGCCAGCAGCCATAATCCAGGGGTCACCCACGAGCAGTACTTC. This rearrangement joins TRBV4-2 to TRBJ2-7; TRBD1 might be the D (6 bases). CDR3 size: 15 residues. V was pared by 3 bases and J by 5 bases, with 17 bases between. Looked up from germline, CDR1 is LGHNA and CDR2 is YNFKEQ.

The V call is TRBV27, the J call TRBJ1-2, with D hard to call. This CDR3 has 13 amino acids. Germline V gene data show CDR1 as MNHEY and CDR2 as SMNVEV (reference sequence). V shed 5 bases and J shed 7 bases, with 14 bases lying between them. CDR3 region: CASSPETTGGYTF. The CDR3 coding sequence is TGTGCCAGCAGTCCCGAAACTACGGGTGGCTACACCTTC.

The chain carries TRBV4-1 and TRBJ2-1; 9 nucleotides agree with TRBD1. The junction had 13 bases not matched to a gene; V was cut back by 0 bases and J by 10 bases. The germline gives CDR1 MGHRA, CDR2 YSYEKL. This CDR3 comprises 17 residues. The CDR3 DNA follows: TGCGCCAGCAGCCAAGACGAAATGACAGGGGGACGGTCGGAGCAGTTCTTC. It specifies CASSQDEMTGGRSEQFF.

The V call is TRBV19, the J call TRBJ1-2, with no clear D. Per germline, CDR1 LNHDA and CDR2 SQIVND (reference sequence). V lost 8 bases, J lost 2 bases, and 6 bases lay in between. The CDR3 spans 11 residues. The CDR3 here is CASAGNYGYTF. Here the CDR3 DNA reads TGTGCCAGTGCGGGGAACTATGGCTACACCTTC.

The chain is built from TRBV11-2 and TRBJ1-2; D is undetermined. The V gene lost 2 bases and the J gene lost 4 bases, with 11 bases spanning the gap. This CDR3 region has 14 residues. The germline V gene has CDR1 SGHAT and CDR2 FQNNGV. In DNA, the CDR3 is TGTGCCAGCAGCTTATCTGGTGGAGGCTATGGCTACACCTTC. It translates to CASSLSGGGYGYTF.

The chain's CDR3 is CASSTGQANLPRNQPQHF. As DNA, the CDR3 is TGTGCCAGTAGTACCGGACAGGCCAATCTGCCTCGCAATCAGCCCCAGCATTTT. The genes are TRBV19 and TRBJ1-5; 7 bases line up with TRBD1. The CDR3 covers 18 residues. V trimming: 4 bases; J trimming: 2 bases; junction bases outside the gene matches: 14. CDR1 LNHDA and CDR2 SQIVND come from the germline V gene (reference sequence).

The chain combines TRBV7-2 with TRBJ2-7; maybe TRBD2 (6 bases). Deletions cut 0 bases from V and 3 bases from J, with 15 bases between. This CDR3 spans 16 amino acids. The germline CDR1 and CDR2 sequences are SGHTA and FQGNSA. The CDR3 coding sequence is TGTGCCAGCAGCTTAGCGCGGGGAGGAGCTAACTACGAGCAGTACTTC. Its translation is CASSLARGGANYEQYF.

V usage is TRBV3-1 (or the pseudogene TRBV3-2) and J usage is TRBJ2-7; a possible D gene is TRBD1 (6 bases). Trimming removed 2 bases from V and 4 bases from J, with 18 bases in between. This CDR3 is 16 amino acids long. Germline assignment: CDR1 LGHDT and CDR2 YNNKEL (reference sequence). CDR3 sequence reads: CASSQKLAGVIYEQYF. The CDR3 bases are TGTGCCAGCAGCCAAAAGTTGGCAGGGGTAATTTACGAGCAGTACTTC.

The chain combines TRBV11-2 with TRBJ2-1; D is unclear. Between the trimmed V and J ends, which lost 2 bases and 0 bases, there was a span of 5 bases. CDR3 size: 14 residues. CDR1 and CDR2 from the germline V gene are SGHAT and FQNNGV. CDR3: CASSLTSSYNEQFF. CDR3 DNA: TGTGCCAGCAGCTTAACGAGCTCCTACAATGAGCAGTTCTTC.

This clone was seen more than once but under ten times. CDR3: CASKDGRGGDRDTQYF. For the CDR3, the DNA is TGTGCCAGCAAAGACGGCCGGGGGGGCGACCGAGATACGCAGTATTTT. The chain combines TRBV28 with TRBJ2-3; 8 bases align to TRBD2. Germline lookup yields CDR1 MDHEN and CDR2 SYDVKM. The CDR3 has 16 amino acids. V trimming: 7 bases; J trimming: 5 bases; junction bases outside the gene matches: 14.

The chain carries TRBV4-2 and TRBJ2-3; D is possibly TRBD2 (6 bases). V lost 0 bases, J lost 3 bases, and 16 bases lay in between. The CDR3 runs 17 residues. The germline CDR1 and CDR2 sequences are LGHNA and YNFKEQ. CDR3 DNA: TGTGCCAGCAGCCAAGAGGGCACCCCGCGGGGTACAGATACGCAGTATTTT. This sequence encodes CASSQEGTPRGTDTQYF.